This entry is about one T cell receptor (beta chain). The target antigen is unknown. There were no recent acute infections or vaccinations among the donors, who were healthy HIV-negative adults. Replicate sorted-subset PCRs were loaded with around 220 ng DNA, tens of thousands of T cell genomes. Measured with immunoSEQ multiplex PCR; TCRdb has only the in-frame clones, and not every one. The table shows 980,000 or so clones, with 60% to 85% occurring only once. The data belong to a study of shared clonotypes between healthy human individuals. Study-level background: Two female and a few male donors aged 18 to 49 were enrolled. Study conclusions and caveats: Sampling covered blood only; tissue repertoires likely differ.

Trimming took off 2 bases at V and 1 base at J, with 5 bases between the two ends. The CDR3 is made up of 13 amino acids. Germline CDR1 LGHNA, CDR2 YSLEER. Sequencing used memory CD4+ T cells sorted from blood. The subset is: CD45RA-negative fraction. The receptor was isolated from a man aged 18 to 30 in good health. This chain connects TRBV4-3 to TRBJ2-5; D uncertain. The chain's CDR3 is CASSQHSQETQYF. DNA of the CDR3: TGCGCCAGCAGCCAACATAGCCAAGAGACCCAGTACTTC.